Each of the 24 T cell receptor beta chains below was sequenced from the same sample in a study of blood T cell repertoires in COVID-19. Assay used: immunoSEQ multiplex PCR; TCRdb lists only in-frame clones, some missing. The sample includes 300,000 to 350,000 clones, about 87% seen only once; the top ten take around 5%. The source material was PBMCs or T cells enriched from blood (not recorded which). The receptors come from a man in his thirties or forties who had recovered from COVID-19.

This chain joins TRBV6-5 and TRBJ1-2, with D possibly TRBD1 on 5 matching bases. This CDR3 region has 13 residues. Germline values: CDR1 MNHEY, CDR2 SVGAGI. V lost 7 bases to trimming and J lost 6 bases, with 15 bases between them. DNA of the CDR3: TGTGCCAGCACCCCCCGAGGACATCATGGCTACACCTTC. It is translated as CASTPRGHHGYTF.

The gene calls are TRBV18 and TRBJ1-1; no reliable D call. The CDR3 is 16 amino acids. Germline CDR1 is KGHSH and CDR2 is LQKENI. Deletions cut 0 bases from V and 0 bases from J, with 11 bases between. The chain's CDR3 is CASSPPGEGMNTEAFF. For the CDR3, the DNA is TGTGCCAGCTCACCACCGGGTGAGGGAATGAACACTGAAGCTTTCTTT.

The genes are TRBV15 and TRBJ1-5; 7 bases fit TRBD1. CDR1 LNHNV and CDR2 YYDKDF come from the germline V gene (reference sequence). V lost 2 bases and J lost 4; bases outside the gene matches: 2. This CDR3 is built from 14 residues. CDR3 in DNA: TGTGCCACCAGCAGAAGGACAGGTAATCAGCCCCAGCATTTT. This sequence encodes CATSRRTGNQPQHF.

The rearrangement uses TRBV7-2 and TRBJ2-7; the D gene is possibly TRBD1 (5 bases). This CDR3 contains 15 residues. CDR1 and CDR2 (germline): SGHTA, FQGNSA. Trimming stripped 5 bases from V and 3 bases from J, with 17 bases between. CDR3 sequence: CASSPDSGPLYEQYF. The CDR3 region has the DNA TGTGCCAGCAGCCCCGACAGTGGGCCCCTCTACGAGCAGTACTTC.

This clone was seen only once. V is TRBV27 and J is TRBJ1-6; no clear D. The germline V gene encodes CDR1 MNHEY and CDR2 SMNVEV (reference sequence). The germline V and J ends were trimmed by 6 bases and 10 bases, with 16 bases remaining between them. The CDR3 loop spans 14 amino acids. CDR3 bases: TGTGCCAGCAGACCCCTCCTACAGCGGTCACCCCTCCACTTT. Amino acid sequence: CASRPLLQRSPLHF.

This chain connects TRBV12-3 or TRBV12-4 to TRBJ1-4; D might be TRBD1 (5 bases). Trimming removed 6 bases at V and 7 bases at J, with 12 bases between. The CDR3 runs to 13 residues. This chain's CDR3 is CASSPGRVEKLFF. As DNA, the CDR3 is TGTGCCAGCAGCCCCGGCAGGGTTGAAAAACTGTTTTTT.

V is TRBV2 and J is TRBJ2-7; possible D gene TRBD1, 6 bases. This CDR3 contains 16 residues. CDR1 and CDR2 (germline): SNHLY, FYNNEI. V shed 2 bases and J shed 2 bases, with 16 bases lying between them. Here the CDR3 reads CASSERSGTPTYEQYF. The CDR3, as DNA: TGTGCCAGCAGTGAACGCTCCGGGACACCTACCTACGAGCAGTACTTC.

The CDR3 DNA reads as TGTGCCAGCAGCCTTAGACAGGGGAATGAAAAACTGTTTTTT. The encoded protein is CASSLRQGNEKLFF. The rearrangement joins TRBV7-9 to TRBJ1-4, with 8 bases matching TRBD1. CDR1 and CDR2 from the germline V gene are SEHNR and FQNEAQ (reference sequence). V lost 5 bases to trimming and J lost 5 bases; unmatched junction nucleotides: 4. The CDR3 has 14 residues. Together with reference TRBV7-9 and TRBJ1-4, the CDR3 gives the full variable domain: DTGVSQNPRHKITKRGQNVTFRCDPISEHNRLYWYRQTLGQGPEFLTYFQNEAQLEKSRLLSDRFSAERPKGSFSTLEIQRTEQGDSAMYLCASSLRQGNEKLFFGSGTQLSVL.

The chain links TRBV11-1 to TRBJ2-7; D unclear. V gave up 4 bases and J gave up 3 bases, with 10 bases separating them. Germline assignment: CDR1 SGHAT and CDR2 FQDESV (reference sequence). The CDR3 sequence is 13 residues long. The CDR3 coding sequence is TGTGCCAGCAGCTCCGAACGGTACTACGAGCAGTACTTC. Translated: CASSSERYYEQYF.

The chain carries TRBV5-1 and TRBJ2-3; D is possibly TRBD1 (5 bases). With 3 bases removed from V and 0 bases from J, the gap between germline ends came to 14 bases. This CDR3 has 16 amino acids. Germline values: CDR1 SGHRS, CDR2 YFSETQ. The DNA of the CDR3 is TGCGCCAGCAGCTCTGGACAAATTTCGAGCACAGATACGCAGTATTTT. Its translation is CASSSGQISSTDTQYF.

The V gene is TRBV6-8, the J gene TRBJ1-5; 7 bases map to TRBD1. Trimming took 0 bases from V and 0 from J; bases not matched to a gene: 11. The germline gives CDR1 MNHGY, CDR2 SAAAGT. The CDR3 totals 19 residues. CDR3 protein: CASSYSIDRDSYSNQPQHF. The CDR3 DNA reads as TGTGCCAGCAGTTACTCGATCGACCGGGACAGTTATAGCAATCAGCCCCAGCATTTT.

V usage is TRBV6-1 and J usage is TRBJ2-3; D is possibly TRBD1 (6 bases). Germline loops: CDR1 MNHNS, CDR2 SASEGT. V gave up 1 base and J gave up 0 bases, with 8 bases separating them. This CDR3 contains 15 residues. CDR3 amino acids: CASSEVRGSTDTQYF. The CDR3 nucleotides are TGTGCCAGCAGTGAAGTAAGGGGGAGCACAGATACGCAGTATTTT.

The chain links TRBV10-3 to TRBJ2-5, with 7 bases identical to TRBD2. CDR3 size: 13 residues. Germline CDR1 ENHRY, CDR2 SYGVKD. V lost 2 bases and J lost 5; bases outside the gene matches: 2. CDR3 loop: CAISEGGVETQYF. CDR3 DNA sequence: TGTGCCATCAGTGAGGGGGGGGTGGAGACCCAGTACTTC.

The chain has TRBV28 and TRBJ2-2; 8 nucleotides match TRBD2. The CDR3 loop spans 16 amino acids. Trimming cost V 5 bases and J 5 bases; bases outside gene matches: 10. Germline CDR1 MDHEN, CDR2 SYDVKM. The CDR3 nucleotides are TGTGCCAGCAGTCTACCCCAGGGACTAGGGACCGGGGAGCTGTTTTTT. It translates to CASSLPQGLGTGELFF.

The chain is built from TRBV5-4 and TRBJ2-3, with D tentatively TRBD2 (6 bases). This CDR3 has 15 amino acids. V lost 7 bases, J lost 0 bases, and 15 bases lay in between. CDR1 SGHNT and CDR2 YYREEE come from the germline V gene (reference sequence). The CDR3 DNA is TGTGCCAGCCCATCCGCCGGACTAAGCACAGATACGCAGTATTTT. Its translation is CASPSAGLSTDTQYF.

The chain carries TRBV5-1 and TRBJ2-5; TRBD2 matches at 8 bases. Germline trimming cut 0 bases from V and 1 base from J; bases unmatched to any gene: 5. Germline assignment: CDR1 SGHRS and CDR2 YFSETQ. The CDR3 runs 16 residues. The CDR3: CASSLVSGEFQETQYF. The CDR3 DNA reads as TGCGCCAGCAGCTTGGTTAGCGGGGAATTCCAAGAGACCCAGTACTTC.

The CDR3: CASRSGPGELFF. CDR3 sequence (DNA): TGTGCCAGCAGAAGCGGCCCCGGGGAGCTGTTTTTT. This chain uses TRBV3-1 (or the pseudogene TRBV3-2) with TRBJ2-2; possible D gene TRBD2, 5 bases. Germline CDR1 is LGHDT and CDR2 is YNNKEL (reference sequence). Trimming left V 6 bases short and J 6 bases short, with 8 bases between. This CDR3 comprises 12 residues.

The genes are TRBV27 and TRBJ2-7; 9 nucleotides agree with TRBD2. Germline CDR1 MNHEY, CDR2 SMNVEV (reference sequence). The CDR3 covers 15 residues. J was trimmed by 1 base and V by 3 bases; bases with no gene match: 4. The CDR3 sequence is CASSLRLAGSYEQYF. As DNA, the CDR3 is TGTGCCAGCAGTTTGCGGCTAGCGGGATCCTACGAGCAGTACTTC.

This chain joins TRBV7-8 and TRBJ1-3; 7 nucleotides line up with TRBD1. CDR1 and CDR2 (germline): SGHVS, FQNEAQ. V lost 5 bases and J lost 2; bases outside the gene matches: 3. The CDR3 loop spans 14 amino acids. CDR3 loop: CASSRDRAGNTIYF. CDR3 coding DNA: TGTGCCAGCAGCCGAGACAGGGCTGGAAACACCATATATTTT.

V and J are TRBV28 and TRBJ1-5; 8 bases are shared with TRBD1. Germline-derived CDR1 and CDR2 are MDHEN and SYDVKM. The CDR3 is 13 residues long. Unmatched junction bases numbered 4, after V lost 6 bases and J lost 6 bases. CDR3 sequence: CASRRQGPQPQHF. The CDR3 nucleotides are TGTGCCAGCAGGCGACAGGGGCCTCAGCCCCAGCATTTT.

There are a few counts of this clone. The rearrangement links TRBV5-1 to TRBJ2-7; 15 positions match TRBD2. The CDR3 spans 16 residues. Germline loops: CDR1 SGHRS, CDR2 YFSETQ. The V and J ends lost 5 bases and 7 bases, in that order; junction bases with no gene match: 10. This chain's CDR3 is CASSRGLAGGPREQYF. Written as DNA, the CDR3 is TGCGCCAGCAGTCGCGGACTAGCGGGGGGGCCGCGGGAGCAGTACTTC.

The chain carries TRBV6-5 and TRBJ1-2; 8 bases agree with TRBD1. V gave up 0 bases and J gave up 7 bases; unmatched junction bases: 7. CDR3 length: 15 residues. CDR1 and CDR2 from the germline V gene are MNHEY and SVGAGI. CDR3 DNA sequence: TGTGCCAGCAGTTACTCGAGAGGACAGGGACTTGGCTACACCTTC. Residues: CASSYSRGQGLGYTF.

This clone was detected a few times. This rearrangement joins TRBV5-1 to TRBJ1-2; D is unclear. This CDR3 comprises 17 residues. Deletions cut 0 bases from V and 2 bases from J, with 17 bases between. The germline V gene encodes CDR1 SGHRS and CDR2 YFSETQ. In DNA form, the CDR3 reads TGCGCCAGCAGCTTGGCCTTATCTGATTACAAAAACTATGGCTACACCTTC. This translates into CASSLALSDYKNYGYTF. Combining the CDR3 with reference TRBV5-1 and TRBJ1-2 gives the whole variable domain KAGVTQTPRYLIKTRGQQVTLSCSPISGHRSVSWYQQTPGQGLQFLFEYFSETQRNKGNFPGRFSGRQFSNSRSEMNVSTLELGDSALYLCASSLALSDYKNYGYTFGSGTRLTVV.

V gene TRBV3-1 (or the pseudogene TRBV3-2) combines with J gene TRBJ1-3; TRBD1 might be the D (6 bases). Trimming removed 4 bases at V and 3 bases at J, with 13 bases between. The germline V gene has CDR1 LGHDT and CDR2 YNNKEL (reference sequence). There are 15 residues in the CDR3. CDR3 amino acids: CASSLLTGRGNTIYF. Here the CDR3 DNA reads TGTGCCAGCAGCCTCCTGACAGGACGTGGAAACACCATATATTTT.